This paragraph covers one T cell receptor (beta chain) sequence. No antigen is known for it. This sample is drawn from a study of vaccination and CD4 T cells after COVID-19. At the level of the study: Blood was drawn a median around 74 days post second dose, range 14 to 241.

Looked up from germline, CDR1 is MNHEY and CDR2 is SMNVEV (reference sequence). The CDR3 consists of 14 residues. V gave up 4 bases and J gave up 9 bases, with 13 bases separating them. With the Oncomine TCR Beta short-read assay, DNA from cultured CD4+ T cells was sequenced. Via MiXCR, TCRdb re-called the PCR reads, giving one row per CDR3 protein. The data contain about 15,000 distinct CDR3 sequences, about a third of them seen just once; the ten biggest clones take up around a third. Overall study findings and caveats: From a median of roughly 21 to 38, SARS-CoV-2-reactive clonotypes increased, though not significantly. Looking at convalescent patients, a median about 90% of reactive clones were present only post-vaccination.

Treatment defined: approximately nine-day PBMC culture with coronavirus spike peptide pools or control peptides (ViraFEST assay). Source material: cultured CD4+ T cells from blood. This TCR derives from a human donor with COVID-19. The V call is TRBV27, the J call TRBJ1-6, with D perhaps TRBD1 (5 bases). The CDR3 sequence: CASSSRGLSSPLHF. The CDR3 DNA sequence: TGTGCCAGCAGTTCGAGGGGTTTGTCTTCACCCCTCCACTTT.